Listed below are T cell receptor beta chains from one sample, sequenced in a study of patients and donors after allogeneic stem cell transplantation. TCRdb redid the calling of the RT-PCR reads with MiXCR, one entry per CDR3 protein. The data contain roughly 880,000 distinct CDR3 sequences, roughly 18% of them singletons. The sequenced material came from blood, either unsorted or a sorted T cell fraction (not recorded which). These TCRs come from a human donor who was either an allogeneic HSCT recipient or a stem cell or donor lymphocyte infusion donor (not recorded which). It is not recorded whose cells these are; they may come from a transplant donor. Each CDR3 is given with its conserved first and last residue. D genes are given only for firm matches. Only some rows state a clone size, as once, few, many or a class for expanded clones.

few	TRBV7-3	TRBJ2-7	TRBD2	CASSKSGNSYEQYF	TGTGCCAGCAGCAAGAGCGGGAACTCCTACGAGCAGTACTTC
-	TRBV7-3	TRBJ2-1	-	CASSSSGTYNEQFF	TGTGCCAGCAGCTCCAGCGGAACCTACAATGAGCAGTTCTTC
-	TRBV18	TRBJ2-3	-	CASSPPIGQRTDTQYF	TGTGCCAGCTCACCACCGATAGGACAGCGCACAGATACGCAGTATTTT
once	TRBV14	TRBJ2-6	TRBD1	CASSQMGQFSGANVLTF	TGTGCCAGCAGCCAAATGGGACAGTTCTCTGGGGCCAACGTCCTGACTTTC
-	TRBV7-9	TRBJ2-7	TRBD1	CASSLSGQGSHEQYF	TGTGCCAGCAGCTTATCGGGACAGGGGTCCCACGAGCAGTACTTC
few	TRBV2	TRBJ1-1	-	CASSGQVQAFF	TGTGCCAGCAGTGGACAGGTCCAAGCTTTCTTT
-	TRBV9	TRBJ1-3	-	CASSPRVSSGNTIYF	TGTGCCAGCAGCCCCAGGGTAAGCTCTGGAAACACCATATATTTT
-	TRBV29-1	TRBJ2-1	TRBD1	CSVEGGTGRRAGGNEQFF	TGCAGCGTTGAAGGGGGGACAGGGAGAAGGGCCGGGGGTAATGAGCAGTTCTTC
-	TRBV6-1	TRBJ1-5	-	CASRSGVNQPQHF	TGTGCCAGCAGGTCAGGGGTCAATCAGCCCCAGCATTTT
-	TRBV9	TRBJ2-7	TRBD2	CASSDGGFYEQYF	TGTGCCAGCAGCGACGGGGGGTTCTACGAGCAGTACTTC
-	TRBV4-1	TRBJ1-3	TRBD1	CASSQDQGAYSGNTIYF	TGCGCCAGCAGCCAAGACCAGGGGGCCTACTCTGGAAACACCATATATTTT
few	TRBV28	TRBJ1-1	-	CASPPGRLNTEAFF	TGTGCCAGCCCTCCGGGACGGCTGAACACTGAAGCTTTCTTT
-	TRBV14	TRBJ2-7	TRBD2	CASSPLAGKVYEQYF	TGTGCCAGCAGCCCCTTAGCGGGAAAGGTCTACGAGCAGTACTTC
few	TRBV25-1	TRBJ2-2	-	CASSDHRPGELFF	TGTGCCAGCAGTGACCACAGGCCCGGGGAGCTGTTTTTT
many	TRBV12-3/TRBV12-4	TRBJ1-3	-	CASSPLGAPTGNTIYF	TGTGCCAGCAGTCCGCTTGGGGCCCCAACTGGAAACACCATATATTTT
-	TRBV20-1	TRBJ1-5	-	CSARDRGIRNQPQHF	TGCAGTGCTAGAGATCGAGGCATCCGCAATCAGCCCCAGCATTTT
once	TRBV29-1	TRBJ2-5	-	CSVGDGRQETQYF	TGCAGCGTGGGTGATGGGCGGCAAGAGACCCAGTACTTC
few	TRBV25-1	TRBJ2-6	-	CASSDIGSGANVLTF	TGTGCCAGCAGTGATATCGGCTCTGGGGCCAACGTCCTGACTTTC
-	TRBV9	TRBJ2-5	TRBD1	CASSVLPATGKETQYF	TGTGCCAGCAGCGTGTTACCGGCGACAGGGAAAGAGACCCAGTACTTC
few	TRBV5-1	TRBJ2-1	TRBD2	CASSYGLAGPSSYNEQFF	TGCGCCAGCAGCTACGGACTAGCGGGCCCGAGCTCCTACAATGAGCAGTTCTTC
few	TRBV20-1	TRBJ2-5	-	CSARILSGETQYF	TGCAGTGCTAGAATCCTTAGTGGAGAGACCCAGTACTTC
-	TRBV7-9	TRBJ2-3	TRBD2	CASSQTSGGTDTQYF	TGTGCCAGCAGCCAGACTAGCGGGGGAACAGATACGCAGTATTTT
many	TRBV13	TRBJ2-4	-	CASSLGGNIQYF	TGTGCCAGCAGCTTAGGCGGGAACATTCAGTACTTC
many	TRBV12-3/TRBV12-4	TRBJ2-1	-	CASSFGQKQFF	TGTGCCAGCAGTTTTGGCCAGAAGCAGTTCTTC
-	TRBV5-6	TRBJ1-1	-	CASGLGKNTEAFF	TGTGCCAGCGGCTTGGGGAAGAACACTGAAGCTTTCTTT
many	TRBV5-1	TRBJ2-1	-	CASSLIADESYNEQFF	TGCGCCAGCAGCTTGATAGCGGATGAATCCTACAATGAGCAGTTCTTC
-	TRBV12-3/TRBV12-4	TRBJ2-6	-	CASSFGTTGANVLTF	TGTGCCAGCAGTTTCGGGACAACCGGGGCCAACGTCCTGACTTTC
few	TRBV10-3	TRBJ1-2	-	CAISDGRDYGYTF	TGTGCCATCAGTGATGGCAGGGACTATGGCTACACCTTC
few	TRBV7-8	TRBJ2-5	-	CASMHPSGKTQYF	TGTGCCAGCATGCACCCCTCGGGGAAGACCCAGTACTTC
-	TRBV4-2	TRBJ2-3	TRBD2	CASSHPMGASGGTDTQYF	TGTGCCAGCAGCCACCCCATGGGGGCTAGCGGGGGCACAGATACGCAGTATTTT
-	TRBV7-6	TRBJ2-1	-	CASSLAEQNEQFF	TGTGCCAGCAGCTTAGCAGAACAGAATGAGCAGTTCTTC
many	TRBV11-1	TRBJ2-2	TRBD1	CASSSKTGTGITGELFF	TGTGCCAGCAGCTCCAAAACCGGGACAGGGATCACCGGGGAGCTGTTTTTT
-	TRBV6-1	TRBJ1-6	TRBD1	CASRHRGQLRYNSPLHF	TGTGCCAGCAGACACAGGGGCCAATTACGATATAATTCACCCCTCCACTTT
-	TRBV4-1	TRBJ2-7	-	CASSKDTSSYEQYF	TGCGCCAGCAGCAAGGACACGAGCTCCTACGAGCAGTACTTC
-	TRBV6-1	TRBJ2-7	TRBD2	CASRAGLAGGSYEQYF	TGTGCCAGCAGGGCGGGACTAGCGGGGGGGTCCTACGAGCAGTACTTC
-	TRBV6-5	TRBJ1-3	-	CASSYSSASGNTIYF	TGTGCCAGCAGTTACTCATCGGCCTCTGGAAACACCATATATTTT
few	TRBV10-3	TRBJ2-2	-	CAISPLRRDRNTGELFF	TGTGCCATCAGTCCCCTCCGGCGGGACAGGAACACCGGGGAGCTGTTTTTT
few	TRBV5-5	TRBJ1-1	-	CASSLGPLNMNTEAFF	TGTGCCAGCAGCTTGGGGCCCTTAAACATGAACACTGAAGCTTTCTTT
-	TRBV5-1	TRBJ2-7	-	CASSPRDSRYEQYF	TGCGCCAGCAGCCCCCGGGACTCCCGTTACGAGCAGTACTTC
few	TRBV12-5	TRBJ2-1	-	CASGPAGLGGWGNEQFF	TGTGCTAGTGGTCCAGCCGGTTTGGGGGGATGGGGGAATGAGCAGTTCTTC